These T cell receptor beta chains were read from a single sample in a study of T-cell reconstitution after alpha-beta-depleted transplantation in children. MiXCR was run by TCRdb on the PCR reads, yielding one entry per CDR3 protein. The table shows approximately 400,000 distinct CDR3 sequences, with under 13% occurring only once. The sequencing here drew on PBMCs from the stem cell graft donor, taken from the stem cell graft. The receptors come from a human donor who donated a stem cell graft to a child with acute myeloid leukemia. CDR3s include the opening cysteine and the closing phenylalanine or tryptophan. Each record gives: clone size, V gene, J gene, D gene, CDR3 DNA, CDR3 protein. D genes are given only for firm matches. The size field is filled for only some rows; it gives once, few, many or a size class.

many	TRBV10-2	TRBJ2-5	-	TGCGCCACGCTCGCCCAGCCAGACCAGTACTTC	CATLAQPDQYF
few	TRBV27	TRBJ2-7	-	TGTGCCAGCAGTCCCGGGACATCCCTTAACGAGCAGTACTTC	CASSPGTSLNEQYF
few	TRBV6-5	TRBJ1-1	-	TGTGCCAGCAGTTACTCGGCACTTGCGAACACTGAAGCTTTCTTT	CASSYSALANTEAFF
few	TRBV11-2	TRBJ2-3	TRBD2	TGTGCCAGCAGATTATTGGGGCTGTGGCGGGAGCAAAGCACAGATACGCAGTATTTT	CASRLLGLWREQSTDTQYF
few	TRBV29-1	TRBJ1-1	-	TGCAGCGTTGGGGAGGGAGGCACTGAAGCTTTCTTT	CSVGEGGTEAFF
many	TRBV25-1	TRBJ1-2	-	TGTGCCAGCAGTGAGGGAGACCCATACTATGGCTACACCTTC	CASSEGDPYYGYTF
many	TRBV27	TRBJ2-7	TRBD2	TGTGCCAGCAGCCAATCAGCGGGGACCTACGAGCAGTACTTC	CASSQSAGTYEQYF
many	TRBV20-1	TRBJ1-6	TRBD1	TGCAGTGCCGCCCGGGACAGCATGAGTTCACCCCTCCACTTT	CSAARDSMSSPLHF
-	TRBV10-3	TRBJ2-1	TRBD1	TGTGCCATCAGTGAGGGGACAGGGGCCTACAATGAGCAGTTCTTC	CAISEGTGAYNEQFF
many	TRBV5-1	TRBJ2-3	-	TGTGCCAGCAGTTTGACGGGGGACACAGATACGCAGTATTTT	CASSLTGDTDTQYF
many	TRBV12-3/TRBV12-4	TRBJ1-2	-	TGTGCCAGCAGTTCCCAACAGGGAACCTATGGCTACACCTTC	CASSSQQGTYGYTF
once	TRBV2	TRBJ2-1	-	TGTGCCAGCAGTGATTGGGGTCAGGGGCAGTTCTTC	CASSDWGQGQFF
-	TRBV9	TRBJ1-1	-	TGTGCCAGCAGCGTAGAAGCAGTGAACACTGAAGCTTTCTTT	CASSVEAVNTEAFF
few	TRBV20-1	TRBJ1-4	-	TGCAGTGCTAGTCTAGGGATTCATGAAAAACTGTTTTTT	CSASLGIHEKLFF
few	TRBV5-1	TRBJ2-3	-	TGCGCCAGCAGGCGGCAAGTGGGGGACACAGATACGCAGTATTTT	CASRRQVGDTDTQYF
few	TRBV5-1	TRBJ2-3	-	TGCGCCAGCAGCTTCGACCCGGGACGGCACACAGATACGCAGTATTTT	CASSFDPGRHTDTQYF
-	TRBV18	TRBJ2-1	TRBD1	TGTGCCAGCTCAATAACCCCCCGACAGGGTTCCTACAATGAGCAGTTCTTC	CASSITPRQGSYNEQFF
-	TRBV2	TRBJ2-2	-	TGTGCCAGCAGTGAACAGGGTTTGGCCGGGGAGCTGTTTTTT	CASSEQGLAGELFF
-	TRBV20-1	TRBJ1-2	TRBD1	TGCAGTGCCTTAGACAGGGCTAACTATGGCTACACCTTC	CSALDRANYGYTF
-	TRBV6-1	TRBJ1-1	-	TGTGCCAGCAGCCGCGGGGGCTCAGGAACTGAAGCTTTCTTT	CASSRGGSGTEAFF
many	TRBV29-1	TRBJ2-7	-	TGCAGCGTTGAACAGTCCTACGAGCAGTACTTC	CSVEQSYEQYF
many	TRBV5-1	TRBJ2-7	TRBD2	TGCGCCAGCAGCCCGGGACTAGCGGGAGGGTACGAGCAGTACTTC	CASSPGLAGGYEQYF
-	TRBV4-1	TRBJ2-7	-	TGCGCCAGCAGCCAAGAGTTGGGGGGCGCCTACGAGCAGTACTTC	CASSQELGGAYEQYF
-	TRBV12-3/TRBV12-4	TRBJ2-3	-	TGTGCCAGCAGAGACACGGGGGGCTCGCAGTATTTT	CASRDTGGSQYF
-	TRBV9	TRBJ2-5	-	TGTGCCAGCAGTCCACGCCCCGGGACCCTGGGGCGAGAGACCCAGTACTTC	CASSPRPGTLGRETQYF
-	TRBV29-1	TRBJ1-2	TRBD1	TGCAGCGTTGAATATGGGACAGGGGTTTTCTATGGCTACACCTTC	CSVEYGTGVFYGYTF
-	TRBV4-1	TRBJ1-1	-	TGCGCCAGCAGCCAAGATAGGCTGAACACTGAAGCTTTCTTT	CASSQDRLNTEAFF
many	TRBV3-1	TRBJ1-5	-	TGTGCCAGCAGCCGAGGACTAGCGGGGGTCACAGATACGCAGCATTTT	CASSRGLAGVTDTQHF
-	TRBV4-3	TRBJ2-7	-	TGCGCCAGCAGCCAAGATTGGAGTTACGAGCAGTACTTC	CASSQDWSYEQYF
few	TRBV10-3	TRBJ2-1	TRBD2	TGTGCCACCCGCCCGGACAGGGGACTAGCGGGAGGGCACGATGAGCAGTTCTTC	CATRPDRGLAGGHDEQFF
-	TRBV6-1	TRBJ2-3	TRBD1	TGTGCCAGCCGAACGACCCGACAGGGAACAGATACGCAGTATTTT	CASRTTRQGTDTQYF
few	TRBV10-3	TRBJ1-5	-	TGTGCCATCAGTGAGAGGGCAGGAGATCAGCCCCAGCATTTT	CAISERAGDQPQHF
many	TRBV12-3/TRBV12-4	TRBJ2-7	-	TGTGCCAGCAGTTTAAGGGTAGAGGTACCCGAGCAGTACTTC	CASSLRVEVPEQYF
many	TRBV2	TRBJ2-1	TRBD2	TGTGCCACCTGGGCGGGACTAGCATACAATGAGCAGTTCTTC	CATWAGLAYNEQFF
-	TRBV18	TRBJ2-1	TRBD2	TGTGCCAGCTCGCTAAGCGGGATCTCCTACAATGAGCATTTCTTC	CASSLSGISYNEHFF
few	TRBV12-3/TRBV12-4	TRBJ2-7	TRBD2	TGTGCCAGCAGCCAAGGACGACTAGCGGGAGGGCCGGACGAGCAGTACTTC	CASSQGRLAGGPDEQYF
-	TRBV20-1	TRBJ1-3	-	TGCAGTGCTAGGGCAACGGCTGGAAACACCATATATTTT	CSARATAGNTIYF
-	TRBV19	TRBJ2-1	TRBD2	TGTGCCAGTAGTAGCCCCGGACTAGCGCTGTCCTACAATGAGCAGTTCTTC	CASSSPGLALSYNEQFF
-	TRBV29-1	TRBJ2-3	-	TGCAGCGTTGTGGGCAATCTTGGGTCAGATACGCAGTATTTT	CSVVGNLGSDTQYF
-	TRBV20-1	TRBJ2-5	-	TGCAGTGCTAGACGGGGGCTAAGGACCGTTAAAGAGACCCAGTACTTC	CSARRGLRTVKETQYF
many	TRBV5-1	TRBJ2-2	TRBD1	TGCGCCAGCAGCCTAATCCCGGGACAGGGCGTTGCCGGGGAGCTGTTTTTT	CASSLIPGQGVAGELFF
-	TRBV9	TRBJ2-1	-	TGTGCCAGCAGCGTAGTTCTAGGGGGTGAGCAGTTCTTC	CASSVVLGGEQFF
-	TRBV20-1	TRBJ2-3	TRBD2	TGCAGTGCTCAAGGACTAGCGGTAAACACAGATACGCAGTATTTT	CSAQGLAVNTDTQYF
many	TRBV29-1	TRBJ2-2	TRBD1	TGCAGCGTGCAGGCCGGGACAGGGATCGGGGAGCTGTTTTTT	CSVQAGTGIGELFF
few	TRBV20-1	TRBJ1-5	-	TGCAGTGCTAGACTGGACAACGAAAATCAGCCCCAGCATTTT	CSARLDNENQPQHF
few	TRBV7-8	TRBJ1-5	-	TGTGCCAGCAGCTTACGGTACAATCAGCCCCAGCATTTT	CASSLRYNQPQHF
many	TRBV4-1	TRBJ2-7	-	TGCGCCAGCAGCCAAGATTTCGGCGACTACGAGCAGTACTTC	CASSQDFGDYEQYF